Listed below are T cell receptor beta chains from one sample, sequenced in a study of human T cells and chemical hapten exposure. From the RACE reads, TCRdb called clonotypes with MiXCR, one entry per CDR3 protein. Seen here are approximately 25,000 distinct CDR3 sequences, approximately 9% observed once, and the top ten hold approximately 6.9%. The sample consisted of whole blood, taken in connection with sensitization to the hapten diphenylcyclopropenone (DPC). Every receptor here comes from a man aged 25-45 years with alopecia areata. Some clones in this sample may be carry-over from other donors' samples. Each CDR3 is given with its conserved first and last residue. The order of the fields is V gene, D gene, clone size, J gene, CDR3 DNA, CDR3 protein. The D gene is left open where the match is weak. Clone size is not always given. Where it is, it says once, few, many or a class for expanded clones.

TRBV4-1	.	many	TRBJ1-1	TGCGCCAGCAGCCAAGATTATTACCCTGAAGCTTTCTTT	CASSQDYYPEAFF
TRBV5-1	TRBD1	many	TRBJ2-7	TGCGCCAGCAGCTTAGACAGGGTCGGGAACGAGCAGTACTTC	CASSLDRVGNEQYF
TRBV6-5	TRBD1	.	TRBJ1-2	TGTGCCAGCAGTTACGACAGGGACTATGGCTACACCTTC	CASSYDRDYGYTF
TRBV7-9	TRBD1	few	TRBJ1-5	TGTGCCAGCAGCTTGACAGGGGACAATCAGCCCCAGCATTTT	CASSLTGDNQPQHF
TRBV5-6	.	many	TRBJ1-3	TGTGCCAGCAGCTTTGGCGCGGGAGGAAACACCATATATTTT	CASSFGAGGNTIYF
TRBV7-9	.	many	TRBJ1-2	TGTGCCAGCAGCTACTCGGCCGGAGACTATGGCTACACCTTC	CASSYSAGDYGYTF
TRBV29-1	TRBD1	many	TRBJ1-5	TGCAGCGTTGCCGGGACAGGGGACGATCAGCCCCAGCATTTT	CSVAGTGDDQPQHF
TRBV14	TRBD2	few	TRBJ2-3	TGTGCCAGCAGCCACGGACTAGCCGCGGAAACAGATACGCAGTATTTT	CASSHGLAAETDTQYF
TRBV29-1	TRBD1	medium-sized	TRBJ2-5	TGCAGCGTCCGGACAGGGGAAGAGACCCAGTACTTC	CSVRTGEETQYF
TRBV11-2	.	.	TRBJ2-7	TGTGCCAGCAGCTTAGCCGGAGGAGACGAGCAGTACTTC	CASSLAGGDEQYF
TRBV7-6	TRBD2	few	TRBJ2-5	TGTGCCAGCAGCTTAGGCGCTAGCGGGAGGGAGACCCAGTACTTC	CASSLGASGRETQYF
TRBV6-5	TRBD2	many	TRBJ2-1	TGTGCCAGCAGTTACAGGTCGGGAGGGGAATACAATGAGCAGTTCTTC	CASSYRSGGEYNEQFF
TRBV11-2	.	many	TRBJ1-5	TGTGCCAGCAGCGCGACAGGACCTAATCAGCCCCAGCATTTT	CASSATGPNQPQHF
TRBV25-1	.	.	TRBJ1-3	TGTGCCAGCTGCGACAGCTACTCTGGAAACACCATATATTTT	CASCDSYSGNTIYF
TRBV20-1	.	.	TRBJ1-4	TGCAGTGTTAGAGGTCTGGCAGGGGATAATGAAAAACTGTTTTTT	CSVRGLAGDNEKLFF
TRBV12-3/TRBV12-4	.	many	TRBJ1-1	TGTGCCAGCAGTTTTAACACCCACACTGAAGCTTTCTTT	CASSFNTHTEAFF
TRBV7-2	.	many	TRBJ1-5	TGTGCCAGCAGCTCTTACATGGATCAGCCCCAGCATTTT	CASSSYMDQPQHF
TRBV14	.	many	TRBJ2-1	TGTGCCAGCAGCCGACTAGGGTCCAAAACCTACAATGAGCAGTTCTTC	CASSRLGSKTYNEQFF
TRBV7-9	.	few	TRBJ2-7	TGTGCCTTGCGGGACAATGGGGACGAGCAGTACTTC	CALRDNGDEQYF
TRBV20-1	.	many	TRBJ2-3	TGCAGTGCTAGTGGGCCAGACTCTAGCACAGATACGCAGTATTTT	CSASGPDSSTDTQYF
TRBV14	.	many	TRBJ2-5	TGTGCCAGCAGCCAAGACGCAGACCAAGAGACCCAGTACTTC	CASSQDADQETQYF
TRBV20-1	TRBD1	few	TRBJ2-7	TGCAGTGCTAGAGATCCCCAGGGGGCGAGCGCCGAGCAGTACTTC	CSARDPQGASAEQYF
TRBV7-2	.	.	TRBJ1-2	TGTGCCAGCAGCTTAGCGACAGATCCCACCCTCTATGGCTACACCTTC	CASSLATDPTLYGYTF
TRBV7-9	.	many	TRBJ1-1	TGTGCCAGCAGCTTAGGAGTTCCGAACACTGAAGCTTTCTTT	CASSLGVPNTEAFF
TRBV18	TRBD1	many	TRBJ1-3	TGTGCCAGCTCCCCACAGGGGGCTGGAAACACCATATATTTT	CASSPQGAGNTIYF
TRBV7-6	TRBD1	medium-sized	TRBJ2-2	TGTGCCAGCAGTGGACAGGGGCACGGGACCGGGGAGCTGTTTTTT	CASSGQGHGTGELFF
TRBV30	.	many	TRBJ2-7	TGTGCCTGGAGTGCGAACTACGAGCAGTACTTC	CAWSANYEQYF
TRBV6-4	.	many	TRBJ2-1	TGTGCCAGCAGCGGTACCAGCTACAATGAGCAGTTCTTC	CASSGTSYNEQFF
TRBV11-3	TRBD1	many	TRBJ1-1	TGTGCCAGCAGCTTATGGGACAGCATGAACACTGAAGCTTTCTTT	CASSLWDSMNTEAFF
TRBV15	.	.	TRBJ2-3	TGTGCCACCAGCAGAGATCTAGGAACAGATACGCAGTATTTT	CATSRDLGTDTQYF
TRBV6-4	.	many	TRBJ1-5	TGTGCCAGCAGTGACGGACCAGGAGACCAGCCCCAGCATTTT	CASSDGPGDQPQHF
TRBV7-9	.	medium-sized	TRBJ2-3	TGTGCCACCCTAGGTCGGTATGGTGATGAGGCAGATACGCAGTATTTT	CATLGRYGDEADTQYF
TRBV30	.	.	TRBJ2-5	TGTGCCTGGACGATATCGGGGATAGAGACCCAGTACTTC	CAWTISGIETQYF
TRBV20-1	.	few	TRBJ2-5	TGCAGTGCTCCTACAGGGAGGGCCCAGTACTTC	CSAPTGRAQYF
TRBV4-3	.	.	TRBJ2-5	TGCGCCAGCAGCCCCCTTTGGGGCCAGGAGGGGACCCAGTACTTC	CASSPLWGQEGTQYF
TRBV18	.	many	TRBJ2-3	TGTGCCAGCTCACCACCGGGGTCAGATACGCAGTATTTT	CASSPPGSDTQYF
TRBV30	.	few	TRBJ1-2	TGTGCCTGGAGTGTATCCACAGGGAACTATGGCTACACCTTC	CAWSVSTGNYGYTF
TRBV7-9	TRBD1	many	TRBJ2-7	TGTGCCAGCAGCGACCGGGACAGGTATAACGAGCAGTACTTC	CASSDRDRYNEQYF
TRBV7-6	.	many	TRBJ2-1	TGTGCCAGCAGCTTAGAGGGGAATGAGCAGTTCTTC	CASSLEGNEQFF
TRBV29-1	.	few	TRBJ2-2	TGCAGCGGAACCCAGGGTAGCACCGGGGAGCTGTTTTTT	CSGTQGSTGELFF
TRBV2	.	few	TRBJ2-3	TGTGCCAGCGAACGCGGGATCACAGATACGCAGTATTTT	CASERGITDTQYF
TRBV7-8	.	many	TRBJ1-2	TGTGCCAGCAGCTTAGCGGAGGGGTACGGCTATGGCTACACCTTC	CASSLAEGYGYGYTF
TRBV20-1	.	many	TRBJ1-6	TGCAGTGCTAGAAAAGCTGCTTCACCCCTCCACTTT	CSARKAASPLHF
TRBV29-1	TRBD1	many	TRBJ1-1	TGCAGCGCGGACAGGACGAACACTGAAGCTTTCTTT	CSADRTNTEAFF
TRBV4-1	TRBD1	few	TRBJ1-5	TGCGCCAGCAGCCAAGATCCCAGGGGGAATCAGCCCCAGCATTTT	CASSQDPRGNQPQHF
TRBV4-3	TRBD1	few	TRBJ2-7	TGCGCCAGCAGCCAAGAGGGACAGACTCGTTACGAGCAGTACTTC	CASSQEGQTRYEQYF
TRBV24-1	TRBD1	many	TRBJ1-5	TGTGCCACCAGAAAGGGACAGGGAGATCAGCCCCAGCATTTT	CATRKGQGDQPQHF
TRBV11-3	TRBD1	many	TRBJ1-5	TGTGCCAGCAGCCAGGGGGGGGATAGCAATCAGCCCCAGCATTTT	CASSQGGDSNQPQHF
TRBV24-1	.	few	TRBJ2-3	TGTGCCACCAGTGATCCCAGGGGAGATAGCACAGATACGCAGTATTTT	CATSDPRGDSTDTQYF
TRBV4-1	.	.	TRBJ1-3	TGCGCCAGCAGCCAAGAACGGTTCTCTGGAAACACCATATATTTT	CASSQERFSGNTIYF
TRBV4-1	.	few	TRBJ1-1	TGCGCCAGCAGCCAAGAAGCGGGTCGCGACACTGAAGCTTTCTTT	CASSQEAGRDTEAFF
TRBV5-4	TRBD2	few	TRBJ2-3	TGTGCCAGCAGCACCTTAGCGGGGGGGCAAGAAGATACGCAGTATTTT	CASSTLAGGQEDTQYF
TRBV7-9	.	many	TRBJ1-3	TGTGCCAGCAGCCCTATCCAGGGACTCTCTGGAAACACCATATATTTT	CASSPIQGLSGNTIYF